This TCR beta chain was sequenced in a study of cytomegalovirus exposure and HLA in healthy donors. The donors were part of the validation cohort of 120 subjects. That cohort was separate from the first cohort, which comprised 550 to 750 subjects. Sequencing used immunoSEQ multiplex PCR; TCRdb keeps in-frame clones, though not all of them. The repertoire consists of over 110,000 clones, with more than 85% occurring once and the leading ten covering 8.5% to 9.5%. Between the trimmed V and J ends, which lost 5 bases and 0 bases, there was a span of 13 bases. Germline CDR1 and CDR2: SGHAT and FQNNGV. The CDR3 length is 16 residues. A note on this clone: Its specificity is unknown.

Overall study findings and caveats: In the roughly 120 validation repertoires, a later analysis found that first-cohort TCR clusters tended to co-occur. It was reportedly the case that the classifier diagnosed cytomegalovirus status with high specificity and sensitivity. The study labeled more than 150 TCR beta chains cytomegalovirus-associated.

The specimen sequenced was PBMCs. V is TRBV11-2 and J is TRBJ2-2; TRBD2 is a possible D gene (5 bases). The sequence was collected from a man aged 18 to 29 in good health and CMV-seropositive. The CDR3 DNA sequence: TGTGCCAGCAGCCTCGCCCGGGATCCGAACACCGGGGAGCTGTTTTTT. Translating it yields CASSLARDPNTGELFF.